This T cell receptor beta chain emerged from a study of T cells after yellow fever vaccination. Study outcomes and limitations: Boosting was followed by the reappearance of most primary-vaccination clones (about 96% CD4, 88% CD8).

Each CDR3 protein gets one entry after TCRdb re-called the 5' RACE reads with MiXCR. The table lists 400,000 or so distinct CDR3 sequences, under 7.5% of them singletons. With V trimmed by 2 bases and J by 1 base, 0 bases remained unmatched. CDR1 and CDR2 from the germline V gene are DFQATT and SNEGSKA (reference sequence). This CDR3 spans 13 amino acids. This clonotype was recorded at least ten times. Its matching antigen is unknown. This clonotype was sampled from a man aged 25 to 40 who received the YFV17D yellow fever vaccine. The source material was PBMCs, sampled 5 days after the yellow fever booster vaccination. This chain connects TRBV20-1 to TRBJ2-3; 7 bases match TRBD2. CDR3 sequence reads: CSARLAGTDTQYF. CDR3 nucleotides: TGCAGTGCTAGACTAGCGGGCACAGATACGCAGTATTTT.